The rows below give T cell receptor beta chains drawn from one sample of a study of blood T cells in healthy people across ages. TCRdb re-derived calls from the 5' RACE reads in MiXCR, one entry per CDR3 protein. The sample records about 720,000 distinct CDR3 sequences, about 24% being singletons. Source material: blood. The origin of the receptors is a man in his 70s in good health. The CDR3 runs from the conserved cysteine through the conserved F or W.

>TRBV2|TRBJ1-4
CASSQMGVNEKLFF
>TRBV6-5|TRBJ2-7
CASSPGSEQYF
>TRBV4-2|TRBJ2-5
CASSQETSGSEAQYF
>TRBV5-1|TRBJ1-3
CASSWEGSVGNTIYF
>TRBV27|TRBJ1-2
CASRRGYYGYTF
>TRBV7-2|TRBJ2-5
CASSARGQPQYF
>TRBV7-8|TRBJ1-2
CASSSALEGVNYGYTF
>TRBV5-6|TRBJ2-3
CASTRDSRTDTQYF
>TRBV6-1|TRBJ1-4
CASTTLRNEKLFF
>TRBV11-2|TRBJ2-7
CASRFLGTHEQYF
>TRBV28|TRBJ1-2
CASSLDPGPPYGYTF
>TRBV9|TRBJ1-2
CASSGGQGAGYGYTF
>TRBV9|TRBJ2-2
CASSVDPGKNTGELFF
>TRBV2|TRBJ2-3
CASTPLAGITDTQYF
>TRBV5-1|TRBJ2-5
CASSLNGQDQETQYF
>TRBV20-1|NA
CSARGLYEQYF
>TRBV7-9|TRBJ2-1
CASSATGIGNEQFF
>TRBV7-9|TRBJ2-1
CASSLEGGVPYNEQFF
>TRBV2|TRBJ2-5
CASSEDRSSETQYF
>TRBV12-3/TRBV12-4|TRBJ1-2
CASSYSTAAYGYTF
>TRBV11-2|TRBJ2-4
CASRDRGLAKNIQYF
>TRBV29-1|NA
CSVEARTRSGEQFF
>TRBV6-4|TRBJ2-1
CASSDRLEAPDEQFF
>TRBV18|TRBJ2-5
CASSPRLAGVKGETQYF
>TRBV11-1|TRBJ2-2
CASSFSLGGELFF
>TRBV5-6|TRBJ1-1
CASTDAGTNTEAFF
>TRBV21-1|TRBJ1-5
CASSKATGVGQPQHF
>TRBV20-1|TRBJ1-4
CSVSDSGREKLFF
>TRBV5-6|NA
CASSATMFSGGFTRAYEQYF
>TRBV4-3|TRBJ2-1
CASSQTRASSYNEQFF
>TRBV27|TRBJ2-3
CASSSSTLRDRVTQYF
>TRBV20-1|TRBJ2-6
CSAIQGSGANVLTF
>TRBV20-1|TRBJ2-5
CSALQPSGIPGETQYF
>TRBV28|TRBJ2-6
CASLPLSSGANVLTF
>TRBV5-8|TRBJ2-1
CASSFGQGAMYEQFF
>TRBV28|TRBJ1-4
CASSFRIRRGEKLFF
>TRBV5-1|TRBJ2-5
CASRIGVSGQETQYF
>TRBV29-1|TRBJ2-3
CSVEDWAGVKLAGTSTDTQYF
>TRBV2|TRBJ2-7
CTSTKETAEQYF
>TRBV5-1|TRBJ2-3
CASRRSGRRGDTQYF